One sample yielded the 13 T cell receptor beta chains listed below, sequenced in a study of T cells in Graves' hyperthyroidism and ophthalmopathy. Authors of the study amplified TCR beta CDR3 regions from RNA transcripts. The primer set for the first-round RT-PCR of the TCR CDR3 was HTBI. TCRdb itself ran the multiplex PCR reads through MiXCR, one entry per CDR3 protein. The table records hundreds of thousands of distinct CDR3 sequences, about a sixth of them present only once. Sequencing was done on a sample of blood. These receptors all come from a woman under 30 with Graves' hyperthyroidism.

This clonotype was recorded many times. The chain has TRBV2 and TRBJ2-3, with 11 bases identical to TRBD1. V lost 1 base and J lost 0; bases outside the gene matches: 12. Germline values: CDR1 SNHLY, CDR2 FYNNEI. This CDR3 is built from 20 residues. CDR3 sequence (DNA): TGTGCCAGCAGTGAAGAGGGACAGGGGGACCTCGTTCCTAGCACAGATACGCAGTATTTT. Translating gives CASSEEGQGDLVPSTDTQYF.

This rearrangement joins TRBV28 to TRBJ1-2; D may be TRBD1 (6 bases). Deletions cut 5 bases from V and 6 bases from J, with 16 bases between. This CDR3 spans 14 amino acids. In germline, CDR1 is MDHEN, CDR2 SYDVKM. CDR3 DNA sequence: TGTGCCAGCAGTCCAACCTTGACAGGAAATGGCTACACCTTC. Translating it yields CASSPTLTGNGYTF.

There are many counts of this clonotype. The chain carries TRBV2 and TRBJ2-7; 9 bases match TRBD2. Trimming took 4 bases from V and 4 from J; bases not matched to a gene: 5. The germline V gene has CDR1 SNHLY and CDR2 FYNNEI. The length of the CDR3 is 14 residues. In DNA form, the CDR3 reads TGTGCCAGCAGTGTTAGCGGGAGAATGTACGAGCAGTACTTC. Its translation: CASSVSGRMYEQYF.

The chain combines TRBV18 with TRBJ2-2; 7 bases match TRBD1. After removal of 1 base from V and 14 bases from J, the junction contained 7 bases not matched to a gene. CDR3 length: 13 amino acids. Germline CDR1 KGHSH, CDR2 LQKENI. The CDR3: CASSPRQGEDLFF. In nucleotides, the CDR3 is TGTGCCAGCTCACCACGACAGGGTGAGGATCTGTTTTTT.

This clonotype was counted many times. The chain combines TRBV12-3 or TRBV12-4 with TRBJ2-2; possibly TRBD1 or TRBD2 for D (5 bases each). This CDR3 region has 12 residues. V lost 7 bases to trimming and J lost 16 bases, with 19 bases between them. Written as DNA, the CDR3 is TGTGCCAGCACCAAAGTTCCGGGGCGTCAGTTTTTT. Its translation: CASTKVPGRQFF.

This clonotype was seen many times. This chain connects TRBV20-1 to TRBJ2-7, with D unresolved. Trimming left V 1 base short and J 0 bases short, with 13 bases between. The CDR3 extends over 15 amino acids. Looked up from germline, CDR1 is DFQATT and CDR2 is SNEGSKA (reference sequence). The CDR3 bases are TGCAGTGCTAGAGTACGGCGGCAGTCCTCCTACGAGCAGTACTTC. Its protein product is CSARVRRQSSYEQYF.

This clonotype was seen repeatedly, ten times or more. The chain recombines TRBV18 with TRBJ1-6, with 7 bases aligning to TRBD1. Germline loops: CDR1 KGHSH, CDR2 LQKENI. With 6 bases clipped from V and 5 bases from J, the junction kept 10 bases outside the gene matches. The CDR3 totals 16 residues. The DNA for the CDR3 is TGTGCCAGCTCCCATGACTCCGGGACAGATAATTCACCCCTCCACTTT. This translates into CASSHDSGTDNSPLHF.

The sample holds many counts of this clonotype. This chain links TRBV12-3 or TRBV12-4 with TRBJ2-5; D unresolved. The CDR3 has 12 residues. V was shortened by 9 bases and J by 0 bases, with 8 bases between the two germline ends. In nucleotides, the CDR3 is TGTGCCAGTGGACGGGACCAAGAGACCCAGTACTTC. This gives the protein CASGRDQETQYF.

The V call is TRBV19, the J call TRBJ1-1; D perhaps matches TRBD1 (5 bases). The ends were cut back, 8 bases at V and 1 base at J, with 14 bases in the middle. Per the germline V gene, CDR1 is LNHDA and CDR2 is SQIVND (reference sequence). The CDR3 sequence is 14 residues long. DNA of the CDR3: TGTGCCAGTTCCCAGGGCCGGACGAACACTGAAGCTTTCTTT. It encodes CASSQGRTNTEAFF.

This clonotype has a count of ten or more. The gene calls are TRBV2 and TRBJ2-7; TRBD1 is a possible D gene (5 bases). The CDR3 totals 15 residues. V lost 5 bases, J lost 0 bases, and 14 bases lay in between. In germline, CDR1 is SNHLY, CDR2 FYNNEI. CDR3 nucleotide sequence: TGTGCCAGCAGTTTCGACAGCGTAAGCTCCTACGAGCAGTACTTC. This encodes CASSFDSVSSYEQYF.

This clonotype was picked up many times. The chain links TRBV5-4 to TRBJ2-4, with 8 bases lining up with TRBD2. The CDR3 consists of 16 residues. CDR1 SGHNT and CDR2 YYREEE come from the germline V gene (reference sequence). V gave up 0 bases and J gave up 3 bases; unmatched junction bases: 5. CDR3: CASSLAAGGGKNIQYF. The CDR3 coding sequence is TGTGCCAGCAGCTTGGCGGCGGGAGGTGGCAAAAACATTCAGTACTTC.

This clonotype was recorded at least ten times. V usage is TRBV30 and J usage is TRBJ2-3, with 16 nucleotides matching TRBD2. The CDR3 extends over 16 amino acids. Germline V CDR1 and CDR2: GTSNPN, SVGIG (reference sequence). V dropped 3 bases and J dropped 4; count of bases not matched to a gene: 4. As DNA, the CDR3 is TGTGCCTGGAGCCTGGGACTAGCGGGAGGGCCAGATACGCAGTATTTT. This sequence encodes CAWSLGLAGGPDTQYF.

The rearrangement uses TRBV12-3 or TRBV12-4 and TRBJ2-3; 8 nucleotides match TRBD1. The CDR3 spans 15 residues. V was pared by 6 bases and J by 0 bases, with 5 bases of the junction left unmatched. The CDR3 region is CASSRTGLSTDTQYF. The CDR3 bases are TGTGCCAGCAGCCGGACAGGGTTGAGCACAGATACGCAGTATTTT.